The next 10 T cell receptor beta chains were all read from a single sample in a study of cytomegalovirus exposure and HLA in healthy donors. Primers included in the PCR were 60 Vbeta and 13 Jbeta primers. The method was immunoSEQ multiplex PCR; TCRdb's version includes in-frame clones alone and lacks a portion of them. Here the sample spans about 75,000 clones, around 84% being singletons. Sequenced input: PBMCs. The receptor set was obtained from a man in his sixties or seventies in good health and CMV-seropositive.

CDR3 sequence reads: CASSRQSGYEQYF. The CDR3 DNA reads as TGTGCCAGCAGCCGGCAATCAGGGTACGAGCAGTACTTC. V and J are TRBV5-6 and TRBJ2-5; TRBD1 is a possible D gene (5 bases). The J call could be wrong; TRBJ2-7 is a better fit for the DNA end. CDR3 length equals 13 residues. Germline CDR1 is SGHDT and CDR2 is YYEEEE.

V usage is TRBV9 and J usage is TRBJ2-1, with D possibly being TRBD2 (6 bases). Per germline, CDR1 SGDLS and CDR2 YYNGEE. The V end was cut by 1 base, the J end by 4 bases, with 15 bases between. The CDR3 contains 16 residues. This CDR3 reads CASSVSPGLRYNEQFF. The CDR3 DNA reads TGTGCCAGCAGCGTATCGCCGGGACTGAGATACAATGAGCAGTTCTTC.

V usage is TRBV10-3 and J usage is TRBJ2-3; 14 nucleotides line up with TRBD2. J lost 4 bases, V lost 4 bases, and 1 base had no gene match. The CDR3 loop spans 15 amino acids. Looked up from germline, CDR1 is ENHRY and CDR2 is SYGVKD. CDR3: CAISGLAGGPDTQYF. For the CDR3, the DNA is TGTGCCATCAGTGGACTAGCGGGGGGGCCAGATACGCAGTATTTT.

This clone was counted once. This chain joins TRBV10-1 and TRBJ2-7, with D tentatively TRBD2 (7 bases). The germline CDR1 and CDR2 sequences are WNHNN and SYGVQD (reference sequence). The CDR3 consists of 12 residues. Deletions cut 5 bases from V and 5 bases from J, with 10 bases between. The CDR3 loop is CASSPGGHEQYF. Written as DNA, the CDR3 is TGCGCCAGCAGTCCCGGGGGGCACGAGCAGTACTTC.

This CDR3 is CASRKLAGNEQFF. The CDR3 DNA sequence: TGTGCCAGCAGAAAACTAGCGGGCAATGAGCAGTTCTTC. The V and J genes are TRBV6-5 and TRBJ2-1; 9 bases agree with TRBD2. The CDR3 runs 13 residues. V was clipped by 6 bases and J by 6 bases; unmatched bases: 3. CDR1 MNHEY and CDR2 SVGAGI come from the germline V gene.

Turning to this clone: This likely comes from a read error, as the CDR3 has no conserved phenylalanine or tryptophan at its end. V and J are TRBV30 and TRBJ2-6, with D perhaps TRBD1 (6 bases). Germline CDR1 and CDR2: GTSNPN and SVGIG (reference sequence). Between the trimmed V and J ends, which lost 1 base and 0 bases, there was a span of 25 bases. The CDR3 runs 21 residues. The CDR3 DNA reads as TGTGCCTGGAGTGCGACCACATCACAGGGTGCATCCAGCTCTGGGGCCAACGTCCTGACTGTC. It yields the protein CAWSATTSQGASSSGANVLTV.

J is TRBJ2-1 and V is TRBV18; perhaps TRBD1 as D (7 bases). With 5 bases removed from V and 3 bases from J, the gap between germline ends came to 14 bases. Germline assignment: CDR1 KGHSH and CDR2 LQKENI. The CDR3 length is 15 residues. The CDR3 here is CASSTSQGGYNEQFF. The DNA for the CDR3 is TGTGCCAGCTCAACCAGCCAGGGGGGCTACAATGAGCAGTTCTTC. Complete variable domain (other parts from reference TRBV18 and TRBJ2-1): NAGVMQNPRHLVRRRGQEARLRCSPMKGHSHVYWYRQLPEEGLKFMVYLQKENIIDESGMPKERFSAEFPKEGPSILRIQQVVRGDSAAYFCASSTSQGGYNEQFFGPGTRLTVL.

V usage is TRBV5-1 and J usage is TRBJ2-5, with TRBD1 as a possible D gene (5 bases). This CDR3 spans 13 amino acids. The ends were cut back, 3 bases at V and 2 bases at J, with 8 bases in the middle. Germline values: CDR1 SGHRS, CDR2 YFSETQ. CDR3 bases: TGCGCCAGCAGCTCTCAGGGACAAGAGACCCAGTACTTC. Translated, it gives CASSSQGQETQYF.

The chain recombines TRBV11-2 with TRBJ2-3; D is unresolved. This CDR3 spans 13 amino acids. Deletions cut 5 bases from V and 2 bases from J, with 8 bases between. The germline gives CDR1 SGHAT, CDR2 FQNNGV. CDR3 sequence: CASSDSYTDTQYF. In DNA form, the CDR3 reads TGTGCCAGCAGCGATTCCTACACAGATACGCAGTATTTT.

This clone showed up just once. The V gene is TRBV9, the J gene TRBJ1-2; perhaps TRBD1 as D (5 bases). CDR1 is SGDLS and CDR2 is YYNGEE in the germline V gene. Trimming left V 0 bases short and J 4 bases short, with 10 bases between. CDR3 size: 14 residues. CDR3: CASSVGAGGYGYTF. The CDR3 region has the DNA TGTGCCAGCAGCGTAGGCGCGGGGGGCTATGGCTACACCTTC.